This T cell receptor (beta chain) was captured by sequencing in a study of blood T cell repertoires in COVID-19. The CDR3 consists of 14 residues. Germline V gene sequence: CDR1 MDHEN, CDR2 SYDVKM. The V gene end was trimmed by 8 bases and the J gene end by 4 bases; junction bases not matched to a gene: 7. Per the study methods: Cell counts per sample came from amplifying reference gene primers. Assay used: immunoSEQ multiplex PCR; TCRdb lists only in-frame clones, some missing. V and J calls and clone size follow that table, whereas D and trimming were derived from the DNA. This sample has around 300,000 clones; roughly nine tenths occur once, and the top ten carry roughly a tenth. Enrollees, about 18 to 89 years old, lived in approximately 25 US areas. This clone appeared once.

This TCR came from a young woman who had recovered from COVID-19. Sequenced input: PBMCs or T cells enriched from blood (not recorded which). This chain links TRBV28 with TRBJ1-4, with 7 bases identical to TRBD1. Here the CDR3 reads CASGTGAINEKLFF. The DNA for the CDR3 is TGTGCCAGCGGTACAGGGGCGATTAATGAAAAACTGTTTTTT. Filled out from reference TRBV28 and TRBJ1-4, the complete variable domain reads DVKVTQSSRYLVKRTGEKVFLECVQDMDHENMFWYRQDPGLGLRLIYFSYDVKMKEKGDIPEGYSVSREKKERFSLILESASTNQTSMYLCASGTGAINEKLFFGSGTQLSVL.